Below, one T cell receptor beta chain is given with its context. The sample is drawn from a study of T cell changes during pregnancy in multiple sclerosis. Assay used: immunoSEQ multiplex PCR; TCRdb lists only in-frame clones, some missing. The sample holds about 31,000 clones, about 88% seen once. Germline V gene lookup returns CDR1 SGHAT and CDR2 FQDESV (reference sequence). The CDR3 is made up of 15 amino acids. Trimming pared 1 base from V and 1 base from J, leaving 11 bases between. This clonotype was sampled from a female donor with multiple sclerosis, enrolled in a pregnancy study. The specimen was CD8+ T cells from peripheral blood mononuclear cells, collected in the second trimester of pregnancy. The J gene is TRBJ2-7, the V gene TRBV11-1, with D perhaps matching TRBD2 (6 bases). For the CDR3, the DNA is TGTGCCAGCAGCTTAGGCACAGGAGGGTCCTACGAGCAGTACTTC. It yields the protein CASSLGTGGSYEQYF. The whole variable domain, remainder taken from reference TRBV11-1 and TRBJ2-7, is EAEVAQSPRYKITEKSQAVAFWCDPISGHATLYWYRQILGQGPELLVQFQDESVVDDSQLPKDRFSAERLKGVDSTLKIQPAELGDSAMYLCASSLGTGGSYEQYFGPGTRLTVT.